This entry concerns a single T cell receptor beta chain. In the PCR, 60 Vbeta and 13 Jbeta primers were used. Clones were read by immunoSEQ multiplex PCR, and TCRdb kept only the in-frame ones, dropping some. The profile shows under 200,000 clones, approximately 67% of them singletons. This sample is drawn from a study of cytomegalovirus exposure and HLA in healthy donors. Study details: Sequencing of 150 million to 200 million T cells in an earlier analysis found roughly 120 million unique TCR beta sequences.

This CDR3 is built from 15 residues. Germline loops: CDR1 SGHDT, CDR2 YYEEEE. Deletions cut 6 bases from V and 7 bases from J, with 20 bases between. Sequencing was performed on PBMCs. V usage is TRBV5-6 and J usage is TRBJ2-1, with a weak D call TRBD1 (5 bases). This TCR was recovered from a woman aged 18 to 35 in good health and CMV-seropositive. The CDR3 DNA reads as TGTGCCAGCACCCCCCTGCTACAGGATTGGAATGAGCAGTTCTTC. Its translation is CASTPLLQDWNEQFF.